This T cell receptor (beta chain) was obtained from a study of cytomegalovirus exposure and HLA in healthy donors. Overall study findings and caveats: Within a later analysis, the majority of CMV-associated TCR beta chains appeared HLA-restricted.

Both 60 Vbeta primers and 13 Jbeta primers went into the PCR. Generated by immunoSEQ multiplex PCR, the TCRdb table keeps only in-frame clones and is missing some. The table shows more than 95,000 clones, with 81% occurring only once. Healthy bone marrow donors made up the donor group. At collection, donors were nominally healthy, but unrecorded immune exposures were probable. CDR3 length: 17 amino acids. Germline CDR1 SGHRS, CDR2 YFSETQ. The V gene end was trimmed by 0 bases and the J gene end by 10 bases; junction bases not matched to a gene: 12. Worth noting for this clone: What it recognizes is unknown.

The rearrangement links TRBV5-1 to TRBJ1-6; the match to TRBD1 covers 8 bases. The sequence was collected from a man between 18 and 29 years old in good health and CMV-seronegative. Sequenced sample: PBMCs. The CDR3 protein is CASSLALLGTGNSPLHF. The CDR3 DNA reads as TGCGCCAGCAGCTTGGCCCTTTTAGGGACAGGTAACTCACCCCTCCACTTT.